This note documents a single TCR beta chain sequence. CDR3 length: 14 residues. The ends lost 4 bases at V and 3 bases at J; junction bases unmatched: 6. Germline values: CDR1 MGHRA, CDR2 YSYEKL. Clones were sequenced by immunoSEQ multiplex PCR, and TCRdb holds only the in-frame ones, with some missing. The sample records roughly 95,000 clones, around 90% being singletons. This entry is derived from a study of control samples from healthy donors and cancer patients. Material: blood. This receptor was obtained from a man aged 25-45 years in good health. J is TRBJ2-7 and V is TRBV4-1; 7 bases align to TRBD1. In nucleotides, the CDR3 is TGCGCCAGCAGCCCCCGGGACAGCAACTACGAGCAGTACTTC. Translated: CASSPRDSNYEQYF.